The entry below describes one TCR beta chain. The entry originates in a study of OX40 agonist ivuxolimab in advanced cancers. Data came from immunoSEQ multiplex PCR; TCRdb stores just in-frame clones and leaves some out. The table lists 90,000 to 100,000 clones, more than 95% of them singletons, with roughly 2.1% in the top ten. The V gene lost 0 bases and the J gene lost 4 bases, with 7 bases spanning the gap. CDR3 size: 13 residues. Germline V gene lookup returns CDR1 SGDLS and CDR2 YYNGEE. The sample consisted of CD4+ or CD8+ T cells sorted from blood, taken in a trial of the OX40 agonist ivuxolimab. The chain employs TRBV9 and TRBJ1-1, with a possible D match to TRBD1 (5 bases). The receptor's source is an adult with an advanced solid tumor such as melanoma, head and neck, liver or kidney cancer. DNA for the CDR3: TGTGCCAGCAGCGTAGCAGGGTCCACTGAAGCTTTCTTT. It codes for CASSVAGSTEAFF.